This TCR beta chain emerged from a study of T cell changes during pregnancy in multiple sclerosis. The data were produced by immunoSEQ multiplex PCR, yet TCRdb's version contains in-frame clones alone and is incomplete. The sample lists about 48,000 clones; about nine tenths were seen once. Germline V lookup: CDR1 MNHNS, CDR2 SASEGT. J lost 0 bases, V lost 1 base, and 4 bases had no gene match. This CDR3 is 17 amino acids long. Sample: CD4+ T cells from peripheral blood mononuclear cells, taken in the second trimester of pregnancy. The V call is TRBV6-1, the J call TRBJ2-2, with TRBD1 identical over 8 bases. The receptor was isolated from a female donor with multiple sclerosis, enrolled in a pregnancy study. The CDR3 loop is CASSEGDRRANTGELFF. CDR3 coding DNA: TGTGCCAGCAGTGAAGGGGACAGGCGGGCGAACACCGGGGAGCTGTTTTTT.